The entry that follows covers one TCR beta chain sequence. In its sample, this clonotype was seen many times. It has no known antigen specificity. Nothing much larger sits one base from this clone, and base qualities are not available. The sample is drawn from a study of identical twins (dated by TCRdb to about 2016). General notes on the study: The study deep-sequenced TCR alpha and beta repertoires from monozygotic twins, unrelated adults of various ages and cord blood to test whether fetal clonotypes persist. To rule out contamination, replicate twin experiments were performed at different times with different library preparation protocols.

Library preparation used 5' RACE. Sequencing took place on an Illumina HiSeq 2000. A universal primer binding site was introduced by template switching, and a unique molecular identifier was present in the final cDNA, enabling accurate counting of TCR cDNA molecules. Specific primers in the conserved constant-segment region were used to synthesize first-strand cDNA for the TCR alpha and beta chains. To control for contamination, every cDNA library was double barcoded, receiving both a SMART-Mk sample barcode and Illumina barcodes. TruSeq adapter sequences, together with Illumina sample barcodes, were added in two successive PCR steps. The TCR alpha and beta cDNA libraries were sequenced on the Illumina HiSeq platform using custom primers. In the paper's pipeline: MiGEC was used to process raw reads and extract unique molecular identifiers, and MiXCR was used to find CDR3 positions. For each individual, recombination models were inferred using an EM algorithm with the repgenHMM and IGoR tools. The tcR package in R was used for shared clonotype analysis, with sharing normalized by the product of cloneset sizes. Out-of-frame nonproductive sequences were analyzed to study raw recombination free of thymic and clonal selection effects. TCRdb took the public reads, trimmed them with fastp at Q25, ran MiXCR for clone calling and kept in-frame beta chains. Every entry covers one CDR3 protein and lists the most common genes and DNA from its rows. The V and J calls and clone size are TCRdb's, not the authors'. This sample gives around 670,000 distinct CDR3 sequences in total; approximately 6.1% of them show up just once. The ten largest account for 1.5% to 2% of the sample.

Findings and caveats that apply to the study as a whole: Abundant cord blood beta clonotypes carried fewer insertions; young adult naive repertoires showed a weaker similar trend, while memory repertoires showed none. Zero-insertion analyses could be partly confounded by invariant T cells such as MAIT and iNKT, although diverse VJ usage argued against such confounding for most clonotypes. In monozygotic twins, recombination models systematically underestimated out-of-frame TCR alpha sharing, but the models matched the sharing seen between unrelated individuals. The excess sharing between twins in beta out-of-frame sequences was weaker because fewer shared sequences reduced the signal-to-noise ratio. Out-of-frame TCR alpha sequences shared between twins showed an excess of low generation-probability sequences compared with coincidental sharing between unrelated individuals. Because the same donors could not be followed over many years, the conclusions depended on cross-sectional statistical analysis.

Compared with germline, V lacks 1 base and J lacks 7 bases; bases without a gene match: 8. Including the terminal cysteine and phenylalanine, the CDR3 comprises 15 residues. Only the CDR3 DNA stays, 45 bases, in frame from base 1. CDR1 and CDR2 (SQVTM, ANQGSEA) derive from the germline V gene. Every donor in the study was a healthy Caucasian. Three unrelated non-twin adults were additionally sequenced: a male aged 18 to 29, a male aged 50 to 59 and a female aged 50 to 59. Miltenyi CD45RO+ enrichment and human naive T-cell isolation kits were used to isolate memory (CD45RO+) and naive T cells from PBMC.

The origin of this receptor is a man aged 18 to 30 in good health. The sequence links TRBV29-1 to TRBJ2-2, with 8 central nucleotides matching TRBD1. Sequencing was done on a sample of naive T cells sorted from blood. The cell subset or site label here, explained by the study, means: cells isolated with a human naive T-cell isolation kit. The DNA sequence is given as TGCAGCGTTGAAGGACTTCAGGGGGCGGTCGGGGAGCTGTTTTTT. The encoded protein is CSVEGLQGAVGELFF.